The T cell receptor beta chain described here comes from a study of shared clonotypes between healthy human individuals. Turning to the study itself: For every donor, three CD4 naive, three CD4 memory, two CD8 naive and one CD8 memory plates were used. Study-level results: With a handful of donors compared, 4% to 5.5% of naive CD4 clonotypes were shared. Larger estimated richness was generally recorded for naive subsets relative to memory subsets.

This clone was picked up one time. Its antigen remains unknown. V trimming: 0 bases; J trimming: 2 bases; junction bases outside the gene matches: 5. Germline loops: CDR1 SGHRS, CDR2 YFSETQ. This CDR3 is built from 15 residues. Naivety among CD8 cells was defined by CD45RO negativity and positive CCR7 selection, thereby excluding terminally differentiated effector memory CD45RA+ cells. Generated by immunoSEQ multiplex PCR, the TCRdb table keeps only in-frame clones and is missing some. Of millions of clones in the sample, 85% to 95% were seen once. The rearrangement uses TRBV5-1 and TRBJ2-7; 7 nucleotides line up with TRBD1. Sample: naive CD8+ T cells from PBMCs. This TCR came from a young man in good health. Some clones in this sample may be carry-over from other donors' samples. CDR3 nucleotides: TGCGCCAGCAGCTTGGTACAGGGGACAACCTACGAGCAGTACTTC. Amino acid sequence: CASSLVQGTTYEQYF. Full variable domain (rest looked up from reference TRBV5-1 and TRBJ2-7): KAGVTQTPRYLIKTRGQQVTLSCSPISGHRSVSWYQQTPGQGLQFLFEYFSETQRNKGNFPGRFSGRQFSNSRSEMNVSTLELGDSALYLCASSLVQGTTYEQYFGPGTRLTVT.